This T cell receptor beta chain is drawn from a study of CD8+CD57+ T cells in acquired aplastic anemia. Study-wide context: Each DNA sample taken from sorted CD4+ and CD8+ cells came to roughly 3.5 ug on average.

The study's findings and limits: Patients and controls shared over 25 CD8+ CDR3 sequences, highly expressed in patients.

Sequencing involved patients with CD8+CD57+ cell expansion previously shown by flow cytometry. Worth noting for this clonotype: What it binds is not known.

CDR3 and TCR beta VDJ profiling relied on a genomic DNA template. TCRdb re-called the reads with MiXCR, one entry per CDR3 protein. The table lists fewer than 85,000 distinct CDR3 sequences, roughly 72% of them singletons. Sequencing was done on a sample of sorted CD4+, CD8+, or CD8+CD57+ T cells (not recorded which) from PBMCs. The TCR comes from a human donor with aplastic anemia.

The CDR3 DNA is TGTGCCAGTAGTATAGGAAGGGAAGAGACCCAGTACTTC. This codes for CASSIGREETQYF. The chain is built from TRBV19 and TRBJ2-5, with unresolved D. Deletions cut 1 base from V and 3 bases from J, with 6 bases between. The germline gives CDR1 LNHDA, CDR2 SQIVND (reference sequence). The CDR3 totals 13 residues.